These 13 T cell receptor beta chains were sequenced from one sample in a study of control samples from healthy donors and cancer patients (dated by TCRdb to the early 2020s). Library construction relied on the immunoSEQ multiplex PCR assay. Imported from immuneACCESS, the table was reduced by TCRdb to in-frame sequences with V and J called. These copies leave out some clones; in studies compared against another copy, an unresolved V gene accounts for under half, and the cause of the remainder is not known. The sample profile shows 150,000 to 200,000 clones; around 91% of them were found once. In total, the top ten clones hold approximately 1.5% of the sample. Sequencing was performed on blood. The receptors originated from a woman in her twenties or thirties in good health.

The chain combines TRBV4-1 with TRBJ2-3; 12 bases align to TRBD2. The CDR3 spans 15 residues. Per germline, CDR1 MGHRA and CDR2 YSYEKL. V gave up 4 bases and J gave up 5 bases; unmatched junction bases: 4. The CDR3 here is CASSPGTSGRDTQYF. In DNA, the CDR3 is TGCGCCAGCAGCCCCGGGACTAGCGGGCGAGATACGCAGTATTTT.

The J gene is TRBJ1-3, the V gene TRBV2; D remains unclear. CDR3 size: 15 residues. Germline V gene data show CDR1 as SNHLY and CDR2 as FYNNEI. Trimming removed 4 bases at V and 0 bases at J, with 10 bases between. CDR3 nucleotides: TGTGCCAGCAGTGTCACCCAAAGCTCTGGAAACACCATATATTTT. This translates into CASSVTQSSGNTIYF. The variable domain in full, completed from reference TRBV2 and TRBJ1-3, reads EPEVTQTPSHQVTQMGQEVILRCVPISNHLYFYWYRQILGQKVEFLVSFYNNEISEKSEIFDDQFSVERPDGSNFTLKIRSTKLEDSAMYFCASSVTQSSGNTIYFGEGSWLTVV.

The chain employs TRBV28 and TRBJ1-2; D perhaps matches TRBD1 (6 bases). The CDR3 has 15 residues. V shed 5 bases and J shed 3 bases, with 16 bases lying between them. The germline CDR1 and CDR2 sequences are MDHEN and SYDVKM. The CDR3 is CASSPSDSSYYGYTF. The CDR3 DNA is TGTGCCAGCAGTCCATCGGACAGCTCCTACTATGGCTACACCTTC.

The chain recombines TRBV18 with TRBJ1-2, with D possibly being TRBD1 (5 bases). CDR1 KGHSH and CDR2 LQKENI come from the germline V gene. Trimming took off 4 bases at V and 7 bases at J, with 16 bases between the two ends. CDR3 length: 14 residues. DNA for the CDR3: TGTGCCAGCTCACGGGACGTCCTACGGGGTGGCTACACCTTC. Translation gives CASSRDVLRGGYTF.

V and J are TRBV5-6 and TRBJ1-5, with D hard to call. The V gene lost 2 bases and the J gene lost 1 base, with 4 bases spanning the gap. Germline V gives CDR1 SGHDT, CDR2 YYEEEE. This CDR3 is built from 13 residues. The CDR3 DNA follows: TGTGCCAGCAGCTTCCAGAGCAATCAGCCCCAGCATTTT. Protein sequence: CASSFQSNQPQHF.

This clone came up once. This chain's CDR3 is CASSLAGLAGGKNEQFF. DNA of the CDR3: TGTGCCAGCAGCTTAGCTGGACTAGCGGGGGGCAAGAATGAGCAGTTCTTC. This chain connects TRBV7-2 to TRBJ2-1, with 14 bases matching TRBD2. Looked up from germline, CDR1 is SGHTA and CDR2 is FQGNSA. The length of the CDR3 is 17 residues. Trimming at V came to 0 bases and at J to 7 bases, leaving 5 bases not matched to a gene.

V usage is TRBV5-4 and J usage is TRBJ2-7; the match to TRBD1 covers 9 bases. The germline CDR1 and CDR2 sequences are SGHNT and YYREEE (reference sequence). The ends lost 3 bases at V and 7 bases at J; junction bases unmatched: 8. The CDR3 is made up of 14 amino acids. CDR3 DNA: TGTGCCAGCAGCTACGGACAGGGGTCGTTAGAGCAGTACTTC. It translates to CASSYGQGSLEQYF.

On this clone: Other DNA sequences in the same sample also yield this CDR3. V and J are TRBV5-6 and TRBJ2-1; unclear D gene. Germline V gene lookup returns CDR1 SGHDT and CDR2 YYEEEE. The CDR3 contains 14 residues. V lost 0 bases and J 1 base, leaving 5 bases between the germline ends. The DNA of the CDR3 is TGTGCCAGCAGCTTGGGGGATTCCTACAATGAGCAGTTCTTC. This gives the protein CASSLGDSYNEQFF.

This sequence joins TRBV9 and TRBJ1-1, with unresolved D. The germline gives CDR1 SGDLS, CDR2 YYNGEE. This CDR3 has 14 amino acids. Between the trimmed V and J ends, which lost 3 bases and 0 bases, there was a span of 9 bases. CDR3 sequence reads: CASSGNTVNTEAFF. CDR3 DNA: TGTGCCAGCAGCGGTAATACAGTGAACACTGAAGCTTTCTTT. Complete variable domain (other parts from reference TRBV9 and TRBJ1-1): DSGVTQTPKHLITATGQRVTLRCSPRSGDLSVYWYQQSLDQGLQFLIQYYNGEERAKGNILERFSAQQFPDLHSELNLSSLELGDSALYFCASSGNTVNTEAFFGQGTRLTVV.

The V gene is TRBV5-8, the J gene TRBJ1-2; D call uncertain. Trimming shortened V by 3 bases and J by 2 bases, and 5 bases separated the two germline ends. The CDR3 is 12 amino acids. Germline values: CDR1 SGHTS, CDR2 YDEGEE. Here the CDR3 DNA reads TGTGCCAGCAGCTGGGAAAACTATGGCTACACCTTC. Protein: CASSWENYGYTF.

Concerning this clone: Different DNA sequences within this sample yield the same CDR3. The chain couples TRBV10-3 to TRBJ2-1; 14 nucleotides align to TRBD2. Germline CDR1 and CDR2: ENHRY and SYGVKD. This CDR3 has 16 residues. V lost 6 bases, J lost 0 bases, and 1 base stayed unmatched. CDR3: CAIRGTSGSSYNEQFF. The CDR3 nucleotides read TGTGCCATCAGAGGGACTAGCGGGAGCTCCTACAATGAGCAGTTCTTC.

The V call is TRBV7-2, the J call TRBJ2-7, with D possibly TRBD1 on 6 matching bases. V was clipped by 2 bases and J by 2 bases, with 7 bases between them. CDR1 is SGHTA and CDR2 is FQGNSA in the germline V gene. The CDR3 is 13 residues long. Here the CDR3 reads CASSLQGPYEQYF. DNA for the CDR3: TGTGCCAGCAGCTTACAGGGGCCCTACGAGCAGTACTTC.

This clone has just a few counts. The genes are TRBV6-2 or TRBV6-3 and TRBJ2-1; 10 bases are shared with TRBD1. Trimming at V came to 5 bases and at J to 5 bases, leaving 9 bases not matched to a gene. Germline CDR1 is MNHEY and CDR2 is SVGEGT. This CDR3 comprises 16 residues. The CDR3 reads CASSRYGTGDHNEQFF. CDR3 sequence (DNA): TGTGCCAGCAGTAGATACGGGACAGGGGACCACAATGAGCAGTTCTTC.